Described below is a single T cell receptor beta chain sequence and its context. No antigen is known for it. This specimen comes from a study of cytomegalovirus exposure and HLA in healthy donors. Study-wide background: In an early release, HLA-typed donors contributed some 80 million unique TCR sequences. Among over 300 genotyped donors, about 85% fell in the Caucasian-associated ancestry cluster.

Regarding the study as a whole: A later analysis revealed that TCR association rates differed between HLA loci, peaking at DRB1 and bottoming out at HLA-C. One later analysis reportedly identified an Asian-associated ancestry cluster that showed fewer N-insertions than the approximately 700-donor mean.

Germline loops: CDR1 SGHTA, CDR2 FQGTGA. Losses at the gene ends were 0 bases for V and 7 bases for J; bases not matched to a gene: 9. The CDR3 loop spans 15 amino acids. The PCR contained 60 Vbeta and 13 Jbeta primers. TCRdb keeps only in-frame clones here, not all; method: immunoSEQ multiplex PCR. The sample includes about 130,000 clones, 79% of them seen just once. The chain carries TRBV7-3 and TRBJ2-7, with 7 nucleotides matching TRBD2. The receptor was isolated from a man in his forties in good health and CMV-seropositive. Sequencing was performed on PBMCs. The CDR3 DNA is TGTGCCAGCAGCTTAACCCTAGCGGCCAAGGAGGAGCAGTACTTC. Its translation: CASSLTLAAKEEQYF.